These T cell receptor beta chains were read from a single sample in a study of human T cells and chemical hapten exposure. TCRdb reprocessed the RACE reads with MiXCR, giving one entry per CDR3 protein. The sample consists of around 300,000 distinct CDR3 sequences, roughly 6.9% of them appearing once. Sequencing was performed on whole blood, taken in connection with sensitization to the hapten diphenylcyclopropenone (DPC). The origin of the receptors is a woman aged 18-29 years with alopecia areata. Some clones in this sample may be carry-over from other donors' samples. CDR3s include the opening cysteine and the closing phenylalanine or tryptophan. Fields, in order: V gene, J gene, D gene, clone size, CDR3 DNA, CDR3 protein. The D gene is left open where the match is weak. Clone size appears in some rows only: once, few, many, or a class for an expanded clone.

v_call: TRBV29-1; j_call: TRBJ1-1; d_call: .; clone_size: few; cdr3_nt: TGCAGCGTTGTGGGGGGGACTCTCGGGAACACTGAAGCTTTCTTT; cdr3_aa: CSVVGGTLGNTEAFF
v_call: TRBV4-1; j_call: TRBJ1-2; d_call: TRBD1; clone_size: few; cdr3_nt: TGCGCCAGCAGCCAAGGATTTGACAGGGCTGGCTATGGCTACACCTTC; cdr3_aa: CASSQGFDRAGYGYTF
v_call: TRBV12-3/TRBV12-4; j_call: TRBJ2-1; d_call: TRBD2; clone_size: .; cdr3_nt: TGTGCCAGCAGTTTTGTAGCGGGGGGCTCCTACAATGAGCAGTTCTTC; cdr3_aa: CASSFVAGGSYNEQFF
v_call: TRBV10-3; j_call: TRBJ1-2; d_call: .; clone_size: .; cdr3_nt: TGTGCCATCAGTGAAATGACAGCTAACTATGGCTACACCTTC; cdr3_aa: CAISEMTANYGYTF
v_call: TRBV5-4; j_call: TRBJ1-2; d_call: TRBD1; clone_size: .; cdr3_nt: TGTGCCAGCAGCTTGGCCGGGACAGGGCCCGGCTACACCTTC; cdr3_aa: CASSLAGTGPGYTF
v_call: TRBV6-1; j_call: TRBJ2-7; d_call: .; clone_size: few; cdr3_nt: TGTGCCAGCACCCCCCGTTCGAGGCAGCCTGTATACGAGCAGTACTTC; cdr3_aa: CASTPRSRQPVYEQYF
v_call: TRBV2; j_call: TRBJ1-2; d_call: TRBD1; clone_size: .; cdr3_nt: TGTGCCAGCAGCCGACAGGGACCAAACTATGGCTACACCTTC; cdr3_aa: CASSRQGPNYGYTF
v_call: TRBV27; j_call: TRBJ2-7; d_call: .; clone_size: many; cdr3_nt: TGTGCCAGCAGTTTGCAGGGGTACCACGAGCAGTACTTC; cdr3_aa: CASSLQGYHEQYF
v_call: TRBV4-2; j_call: TRBJ2-5; d_call: TRBD1; clone_size: few; cdr3_nt: TGTGCCAGCAGCCAGTCCGGGACAGTTCCAGAGACCCAGTACTTC; cdr3_aa: CASSQSGTVPETQYF
v_call: TRBV18; j_call: TRBJ1-1; d_call: .; clone_size: few; cdr3_nt: TGTGCCAGCTTCCGGGAGGACACTGAAGCTTTCTTT; cdr3_aa: CASFREDTEAFF
v_call: TRBV7-3; j_call: TRBJ1-1; d_call: .; clone_size: .; cdr3_nt: TGTGCCGGCAGGTTGCTCGGGACGGTGAACACTGAAGCTTTCTTT; cdr3_aa: CAGRLLGTVNTEAFF
v_call: TRBV4-3; j_call: TRBJ2-1; d_call: TRBD2; clone_size: many; cdr3_nt: TGCGCCAGCAGCCAAGTAACCGGGGGGGAATACAATGAGCAGTTCTTC; cdr3_aa: CASSQVTGGEYNEQFF
v_call: TRBV7-2; j_call: TRBJ2-6; d_call: .; clone_size: few; cdr3_nt: TGTGCCAGCAGCTTAGATATAAACGTCCTGACTTTC; cdr3_aa: CASSLDINVLTF
v_call: TRBV6-2/TRBV6-3; j_call: TRBJ2-7; d_call: .; clone_size: many; cdr3_nt: TGTGCCAGCAGCAGATTGGACCAAGGTCGGTACTTC; cdr3_aa: CASSRLDQGRYF
v_call: TRBV5-1; j_call: TRBJ2-3; d_call: TRBD2; clone_size: many; cdr3_nt: TGTGCCAGCAGCTTAGCGGGGACTAGCACAGATACGCAGTATTTT; cdr3_aa: CASSLAGTSTDTQYF
v_call: TRBV4-3; j_call: TRBJ2-1; d_call: TRBD2; clone_size: many; cdr3_nt: TGCGCCAGCAGCCAAGATGTCCCGAGCGGGGGGGCCAATGAGCAGTTCTTC; cdr3_aa: CASSQDVPSGGANEQFF
v_call: TRBV6-5; j_call: TRBJ2-3; d_call: TRBD2; clone_size: few; cdr3_nt: TGTGCCAGCAGTTACTCAATACCACTAGCGGGGGGCGGGTATGTGCAGTATTTT; cdr3_aa: CASSYSIPLAGGGYVQYF
v_call: TRBV6-2/TRBV6-3; j_call: TRBJ1-5; d_call: TRBD1; clone_size: few; cdr3_nt: TGTGCCAGCAGCGACAGGGTTGAAGCGGATCAGCCCCAGCATTTT; cdr3_aa: CASSDRVEADQPQHF
v_call: TRBV5-1; j_call: TRBJ1-1; d_call: .; clone_size: .; cdr3_nt: TGCGCCAGCAGCTTGCGGGGACTAGGCATGAACACTGAAGCTTTCTTT; cdr3_aa: CASSLRGLGMNTEAFF
v_call: TRBV2; j_call: TRBJ1-2; d_call: .; clone_size: few; cdr3_nt: TGTGCCAGCAAGGCGGAGACAGGAGGCTACACCTTC; cdr3_aa: CASKAETGGYTF
v_call: TRBV3-1; j_call: TRBJ2-5; d_call: .; clone_size: many; cdr3_nt: TGTGCCAGCAGCCAAGACCTAGTTTCAGGGGAGACCCAGTACTTC; cdr3_aa: CASSQDLVSGETQYF
v_call: TRBV12-3/TRBV12-4; j_call: TRBJ1-1; d_call: .; clone_size: .; cdr3_nt: TGTGCCAGCAGTTTTCGGTCAGGCCTCAACACTGAAGCTTTCTTT; cdr3_aa: CASSFRSGLNTEAFF
v_call: TRBV27; j_call: TRBJ1-1; d_call: TRBD1; clone_size: many; cdr3_nt: TGTGCCAGCAGTCCTGAAACAGGGGGCTTCACTGAAGCTTTCTTT; cdr3_aa: CASSPETGGFTEAFF
v_call: TRBV5-1; j_call: TRBJ1-5; d_call: .; clone_size: .; cdr3_nt: TGCGCCAGCAGCTCGGGGGCAGAGAGTAATCAGCCCCAGCATTTT; cdr3_aa: CASSSGAESNQPQHF
v_call: TRBV10-3; j_call: TRBJ2-3; d_call: TRBD2; clone_size: many; cdr3_nt: TGTGCCATCAGTCCCGGGAGCGGGGGCGCAGATACGCAGTATTTT; cdr3_aa: CAISPGSGGADTQYF
v_call: TRBV4-2; j_call: TRBJ1-6; d_call: .; clone_size: few; cdr3_nt: TGTGCCAGCAGCCAAGATTGGGGGAGATTAGATTCACCCCTCCACTTT; cdr3_aa: CASSQDWGRLDSPLHF
v_call: TRBV7-6; j_call: TRBJ2-7; d_call: .; clone_size: many; cdr3_nt: TGTGCCAGCAGCTTAGCCCCCGGGGGCCGATACGAGCAGTACTTC; cdr3_aa: CASSLAPGGRYEQYF
v_call: TRBV6-6; j_call: TRBJ1-2; d_call: TRBD1; clone_size: .; cdr3_nt: TGTGCCAGCAGGTCACAGGGGGCGGGTAACTATGGCTACACCTTC; cdr3_aa: CASRSQGAGNYGYTF
v_call: TRBV3-1; j_call: TRBJ1-3; d_call: .; clone_size: .; cdr3_nt: TGTGCCAGCAGCCAATGGGAAGGAACTGGAAACACCATATATTTT; cdr3_aa: CASSQWEGTGNTIYF
v_call: TRBV20-1; j_call: TRBJ1-1; d_call: TRBD1; clone_size: .; cdr3_nt: TGCAGTGCCACGGACAGGTTGAACACTGAAGCTTTCTTT; cdr3_aa: CSATDRLNTEAFF
v_call: TRBV20-1; j_call: TRBJ2-1; d_call: .; clone_size: .; cdr3_nt: TGCAGTGCTAGAGATAGGGAGATCTCCTACAATGAGCAGTTCTTC; cdr3_aa: CSARDREISYNEQFF
v_call: TRBV28; j_call: TRBJ2-3; d_call: .; clone_size: many; cdr3_nt: TGTGCCAGCAGTCAACAACTGGATACGCAGTATTTT; cdr3_aa: CASSQQLDTQYF
v_call: TRBV12-3/TRBV12-4; j_call: TRBJ2-5; d_call: TRBD2; clone_size: many; cdr3_nt: TGTGCCAGCAGTTTATCGCGGGGGGGCCGGGGAGAGACCCAGTACTTC; cdr3_aa: CASSLSRGGRGETQYF
v_call: TRBV4-2; j_call: TRBJ1-1; d_call: .; clone_size: few; cdr3_nt: TGTGCCAGCAGCCAAGGCGTGGCAGGGGCTGTAGGTACTGAAGCTTTCTTT; cdr3_aa: CASSQGVAGAVGTEAFF
v_call: TRBV4-1; j_call: TRBJ1-5; d_call: .; clone_size: .; cdr3_nt: TGCGCCAGCAGCCAGGGGGGGTGGCAGCCCCAGCATTTT; cdr3_aa: CASSQGGWQPQHF
v_call: TRBV29-1; j_call: TRBJ1-2; d_call: .; clone_size: few; cdr3_nt: TGCAGCGCCTCGCCCCCAGGAACAAACTATGGCTACACCTTC; cdr3_aa: CSASPPGTNYGYTF
v_call: TRBV12-5; j_call: TRBJ2-3; d_call: TRBD1; clone_size: few; cdr3_nt: TGTGCTAGTGGTTTGGACAGGGGAGATACGCAGTATTTT; cdr3_aa: CASGLDRGDTQYF
v_call: TRBV4-3; j_call: TRBJ2-1; d_call: .; clone_size: .; cdr3_nt: TGCGCCAGCAGCCTGAGATGGGACCCCCCCAACAATGAGCAGTTCTTC; cdr3_aa: CASSLRWDPPNNEQFF
v_call: TRBV4-3; j_call: TRBJ2-1; d_call: .; clone_size: few; cdr3_nt: TGCGCCAGCAGCCAAGATCCGGGGATTCCTACAAATGAGCAGTTCTTC; cdr3_aa: CASSQDPGIPTNEQFF
v_call: TRBV5-5; j_call: TRBJ1-5; d_call: TRBD1; clone_size: few; cdr3_nt: TGTGCCAGCAGCCTGGGACAGGCTAAGAATCAGCCCCAGCATTTT; cdr3_aa: CASSLGQAKNQPQHF
v_call: TRBV28; j_call: TRBJ1-2; d_call: .; clone_size: .; cdr3_nt: TGTGCCAGCAGTTTATCGTTCTCCAATGGCTACACCTTC; cdr3_aa: CASSLSFSNGYTF
v_call: TRBV4-3; j_call: TRBJ2-3; d_call: .; clone_size: .; cdr3_nt: TGCGCCAGCAGCCAAGAAGCGTCACACACAGATACGCAGTATTTT; cdr3_aa: CASSQEASHTDTQYF
v_call: TRBV12-5; j_call: TRBJ1-5; d_call: TRBD1; clone_size: .; cdr3_nt: TGTGCTAGTGGTTCCCACTCTCTTCTCGGACAGGGGGGACCTGACCCCCAGCATTTT; cdr3_aa: CASGSHSLLGQGGPDPQHF
v_call: TRBV20-1; j_call: TRBJ2-7; d_call: .; clone_size: many; cdr3_nt: TGCAGTGCTAGAGATTATAAAGGGTACGAGCAGTACTTC; cdr3_aa: CSARDYKGYEQYF
v_call: TRBV6-6; j_call: TRBJ2-7; d_call: .; clone_size: few; cdr3_nt: TGTGCCAGCACCAAAAAGGGTAACGAGCAGTACTTC; cdr3_aa: CASTKKGNEQYF
v_call: TRBV7-2; j_call: TRBJ1-5; d_call: .; clone_size: .; cdr3_nt: TGTGCCAGCAGCTTAACTTGGGAACAGCCCCAGCATTTT; cdr3_aa: CASSLTWEQPQHF
v_call: TRBV28; j_call: TRBJ2-7; d_call: .; clone_size: .; cdr3_nt: TGTGCCAGCAGTTTCACCGGGACGGACGACTACGAGCAGTACTTC; cdr3_aa: CASSFTGTDDYEQYF
v_call: TRBV19; j_call: TRBJ1-2; d_call: .; clone_size: many; cdr3_nt: TGTGCCAGTAGTATCCGAGTACCCGGGCGGGGCTACACCTTC; cdr3_aa: CASSIRVPGRGYTF
v_call: TRBV7-3; j_call: TRBJ1-1; d_call: .; clone_size: many; cdr3_nt: TGTGCCAGCAGCTTAACTGGTAGGGGAGGGATTGACACTGAAGCTTTCTTT; cdr3_aa: CASSLTGRGGIDTEAFF
v_call: TRBV27; j_call: TRBJ2-3; d_call: TRBD2; clone_size: .; cdr3_nt: TGTGCCACCGGGACTAGCGGGGGGGTTAGCACAGATACGCAGTATTTT; cdr3_aa: CATGTSGGVSTDTQYF
v_call: TRBV6-2/TRBV6-3; j_call: TRBJ2-1; d_call: .; clone_size: .; cdr3_nt: TGTGCCAGCAGTTACTCGGGCAGGGATGAGCAGTTCTTC; cdr3_aa: CASSYSGRDEQFF
v_call: TRBV4-3; j_call: TRBJ2-1; d_call: TRBD1; clone_size: few; cdr3_nt: TGCGCAAGCAGCCAAGATGACAGGGGGGGTTACAATGAGCAGTTCTTC; cdr3_aa: CASSQDDRGGYNEQFF